This is a list of T cell receptor beta chains from one sample in a study of T cell changes during pregnancy in multiple sclerosis. The method was immunoSEQ multiplex PCR; TCRdb's version includes in-frame clones alone and lacks a portion of them. The profile shows 50,000 to 60,000 clones, about 90% of them singletons. The sequenced sample was CD4+ T cells from peripheral blood mononuclear cells, obtained in the first trimester of pregnancy. These receptors originate from a female donor with multiple sclerosis, enrolled in a pregnancy study. The CDR3 runs from the conserved cysteine through the conserved F or W. Fields, in order: V gene, J gene, D gene, clone size, CDR3 protein, CDR3 DNA. The D gene is left open where the match is weak. Size values are once, few and many counts, or a class for expanded clones, and some rows have none.

TRBV9	TRBJ2-7	TRBD2	.	CASSRGSGGPVYEQYF	TGTGCCAGCAGCAGGGGCAGCGGGGGACCCGTCTACGAGCAGTACTTC
TRBV18	TRBJ1-2	TRBD1	.	CASSPGDRRGYTF	TGTGCCAGCTCACCCGGGGACAGGAGGGGCTACACCTTC
TRBV4-1	TRBJ1-5	.	.	CASSQDRLRGVDQPQHF	TGCGCCAGCAGCCAAGATCGATTACGGGGGGTGGATCAGCCCCAGCATTTT
TRBV7-3	TRBJ1-5	.	.	CASSPRGGLEPQHF	TGTGCCAGCAGCCCACGGGGGGGGCTGGAGCCCCAGCATTTT
TRBV11-1	TRBJ2-7	TRBD2	.	CASSFGGGTTYEQYF	TGTGCCAGCAGCTTCGGCGGGGGGACGACCTACGAGCAGTACTTC
TRBV14	TRBJ1-1	.	.	CASSQSRGTEAFF	TGTGCCAGCAGCCAGAGTCGGGGGACTGAAGCTTTCTTT
TRBV7-2	TRBJ1-1	.	.	CASSRTGLTEAFF	TGTGCCAGCAGCAGAACAGGGCTCACTGAAGCTTTCTTT
TRBV19	TRBJ2-2	TRBD2	.	CASSELAGGPGELFF	TGTGCCAGTAGTGAATTAGCGGGGGGCCCCGGGGAGCTGTTTTTT
TRBV25-1	TRBJ1-5	.	.	CASSSGERQPQHF	TGTGCCAGCAGTTCGGGAGAACGTCAGCCCCAGCATTTT
TRBV2	TRBJ1-2	.	.	CASSQGGVYGYTF	TGTGCCAGCAGTCAGGGTGGTGTCTATGGCTACACCTTC
TRBV10-3	TRBJ2-3	TRBD1	.	CAISGRQGATDTQYF	TGTGCCATCAGTGGGAGACAGGGGGCAACAGATACGCAGTATTTT
TRBV7-2	TRBJ2-3	TRBD1	.	CASSPRQGRDTQYF	TGTGCCAGCAGCCCGCGACAGGGAAGGGATACGCAGTATTTT
TRBV6-6	TRBJ1-3	.	.	CASSYGQSSGNTIYF	TGTGCCAGCAGTTATGGACAGAGCTCTGGAAACACCATATATTTT
TRBV7-2	TRBJ2-1	TRBD2	.	CASSFPFSGGIYNEQFF	TGTGCCAGCAGCTTCCCATTTAGCGGGGGGATATACAATGAGCAGTTCTTC
TRBV2	TRBJ2-7	TRBD1	.	CASSVGTGGYYEQYF	TGTGCCAGCAGTGTAGGGACAGGGGGCTATTACGAGCAGTACTTC
TRBV2	TRBJ2-2	TRBD1	.	CASKNAGTGGGTGELFF	TGTGCCAGCAAAAACGCCGGGACAGGGGGTGGCACCGGGGAGCTGTTTTTT
TRBV5-4	TRBJ2-1	.	.	CASSALGSYNEQFF	TGTGCCAGCAGCGCGCTAGGCTCCTACAATGAGCAGTTCTTC
TRBV4-1	TRBJ1-5	TRBD1	.	CASSPAGTAVRQPQHF	TGCGCCAGCAGCCCCGCCGGGACAGCGGTGAGGCAGCCCCAGCATTTT
TRBV18	TRBJ1-5	.	.	CASSPPGGLGNQPQHF	TGTGCCAGCTCGCCCCCGGGCGGGTTGGGCAATCAGCCCCAGCATTTT
TRBV9	TRBJ1-1	.	.	CASSVATHSTEAFF	TGTGCCAGCAGCGTCGCGACACACAGCACTGAAGCTTTCTTT
TRBV4-2	TRBJ1-1	.	.	CASSTQGLITEAFF	TGTGCCAGCAGCACGCAGGGTCTAATCACTGAAGCTTTCTTT
TRBV7-2	TRBJ1-2	.	.	CASSLGGTGIYGYTF	TGTGCCAGCAGCTTAGGCGGGACGGGGATCTATGGCTACACCTTC
TRBV5-4	TRBJ1-1	.	.	CASSPSGRGGNTEAFF	TGTGCCAGCAGCCCCTCGGGGAGGGGAGGAAACACTGAAGCTTTCTTT
TRBV6-5	TRBJ2-3	TRBD2	.	CASSTGLAGLGTQYF	TGTGCCAGCAGTACGGGACTAGCGGGTCTGGGTACGCAGTATTTT
TRBV10-3	TRBJ2-7	TRBD2	.	CAIRSGGPVHEQYF	TGTGCCATCAGGTCGGGGGGGCCGGTCCACGAGCAGTACTTC
TRBV7-2	TRBJ1-5	TRBD1	.	CASSVRGQQPQHF	TGTGCCAGCAGCGTCAGGGGGCAGCAGCCCCAGCATTTT
TRBV30	TRBJ2-7	.	.	CAWSVGGPPAGQYF	TGTGCCTGGAGTGTAGGAGGGCCTCCTGCAGGGCAGTACTTC
TRBV5-4	TRBJ1-1	TRBD1	few	CASSLDRGQVTEAFF	TGTGCCAGCAGCCTGGACAGGGGGCAGGTCACTGAAGCTTTCTTT
TRBV4-2	TRBJ2-3	TRBD2	.	CASSQVGASGGTDTQYF	TGTGCCAGCAGCCAAGTCGGGGCTAGCGGGGGGACAGATACGCAGTATTTT
TRBV11-2	TRBJ1-1	TRBD1	.	CASSPRTGKGAFF	TGTGCCAGCAGCCCCCGGACAGGGAAAGGGGCTTTCTTT